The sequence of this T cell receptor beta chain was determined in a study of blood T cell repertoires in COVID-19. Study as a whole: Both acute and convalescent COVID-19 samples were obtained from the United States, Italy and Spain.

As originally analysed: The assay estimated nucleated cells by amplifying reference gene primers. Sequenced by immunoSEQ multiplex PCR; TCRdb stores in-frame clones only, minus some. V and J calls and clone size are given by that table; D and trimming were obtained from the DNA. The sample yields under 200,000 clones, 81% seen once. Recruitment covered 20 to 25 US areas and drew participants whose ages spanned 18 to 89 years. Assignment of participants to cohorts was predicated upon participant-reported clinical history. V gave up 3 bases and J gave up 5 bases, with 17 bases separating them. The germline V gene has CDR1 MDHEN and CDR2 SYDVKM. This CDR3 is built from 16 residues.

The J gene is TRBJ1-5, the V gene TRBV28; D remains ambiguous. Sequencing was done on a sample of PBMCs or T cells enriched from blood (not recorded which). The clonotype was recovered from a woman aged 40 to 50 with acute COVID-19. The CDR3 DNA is TGTGCCAGCAGTTTCCCCGGTTCAGGAGGATATCAGCCCCAGCATTTT. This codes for CASSFPGSGGYQPQHF. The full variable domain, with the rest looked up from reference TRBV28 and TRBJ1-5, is DVKVTQSSRYLVKRTGEKVFLECVQDMDHENMFWYRQDPGLGLRLIYFSYDVKMKEKGDIPEGYSVSREKKERFSLILESASTNQTSMYLCASSFPGSGGYQPQHFGDGTRLSIL.